This record concerns one TCR beta chain sequence. Its matching antigen is unknown. After removal of 5 bases from V and 3 bases from J, the junction contained 15 bases not matched to a gene. The CDR3 is 17 residues long. Germline loops: CDR1 SEHNR, CDR2 FQNEAQ (reference sequence). The data originate from a study of T cell repertoires in cytomegalovirus infection. Study-wide background: An indication of both CMV infection and matching HLA type came from public TCR beta signatures. General study points: The ex vivo response showed dominance by HLA-C-restricted CMV-specific TCR beta clonotypes.

TCRdb re-analysed the reads in MiXCR, keeping a single row per CDR3 protein. There are hundreds of thousands of distinct CDR3 sequences in the sample; more than 20% occur only once, and 8% lies in the top ten. This chain links TRBV7-9 with TRBJ2-7; TRBD1 agrees at 8 bases. The sequence was collected from a human donor in good health (CMV status not recorded). Some clones in this sample may be carry-over from other donors' samples. The sample taken for sequencing was CD8+ T cells from PBMCs. The CDR3 DNA follows: TGTGCCAGCAGCGCTACCACCCGACAGGGGAATTACTACGAGCAGTACGTC. Its protein is CASSATTRQGNYYEQYV.